This T cell receptor beta chain is drawn from a study of control samples from healthy donors and cancer patients. The assay was immunoSEQ multiplex PCR, and TCRdb's table has in-frame clones only and misses some. The sample has approximately 70,000 clones, roughly 86% seen once. This TCR derives from a man between 60 and 75 years old with lung cancer. The sequenced material came from PBMCs.

The CDR3 DNA reads as TGCGCCAGCAGCCCCCCCGGACAGGGGATCACCTTC. Translated: CASSPPGQGITF. V is TRBV4-1 and J is TRBJ1-2, with 9 bases that match TRBD1. This CDR3 comprises 12 residues. Germline V CDR1 and CDR2: MGHRA, YSYEKL. V lost 4 bases to trimming and J lost 13 bases; unmatched junction nucleotides: 7.